Listed here are 28 T cell receptor beta chains from one sample, sequenced in a study of beta chain features in type 1 diabetes. TCRB transcripts that were expressed got sequenced, as all of the isolated RNA had been reverse transcribed. Only in-frame clones appear in the TCRdb table, and some are missing; sequencing was by immunoSEQ multiplex PCR. The table includes around 340,000 clones, around 20% detected once. Sample: naive CD4+ T cells from blood. These TCRs come from a woman aged 18-29 years in good health.

The chain joins TRBV29-1 to TRBJ2-7; TRBD1 aligns across 7 bases. The ends lost 4 bases at V and 0 bases at J; junction bases unmatched: 9. Germline V gene data show CDR1 as SQVTM and CDR2 as ANQGSEA. The CDR3 loop spans 15 amino acids. The CDR3 region has the DNA TGCAGCGTTGGGACAGGACCCACGATCTCCTACGAGCAGTACTTC. Its translation is CSVGTGPTISYEQYF.

This clone came up a few times. The gene calls are TRBV2 and TRBJ2-5, with D possibly matching TRBD1 (6 bases). This CDR3 contains 13 residues. Trimming took 5 bases from V and 5 from J, leaving 12 bases between them. Germline CDR1 and CDR2: SNHLY and FYNNEI. CDR3 sequence reads: CASSPGETETQYF. CDR3 in DNA: TGTGCCAGCAGTCCAGGGGAAACGGAGACCCAGTACTTC.

This clone has a handful of counts. J is TRBJ1-5 and V is TRBV4-2, with 7 nucleotides matching TRBD1. CDR1 is LGHNA and CDR2 is YNFKEQ in the germline V gene. V gave up 4 bases and J gave up 0 bases; unmatched junction bases: 3. This CDR3 contains 15 residues. The CDR3: CASSRGTASNQPQHF. The CDR3 DNA sequence: TGTGCCAGCAGCCGCGGGACAGCTAGCAATCAGCCCCAGCATTTT.

This chain links TRBV15 with TRBJ2-7, with D perhaps matching TRBD1 (5 bases). Trimming shortened V by 0 bases and J by 0 bases, and 9 bases separated the two germline ends. Germline V CDR1 and CDR2: LNHNV, YYDKDF (reference sequence). The CDR3 runs 15 residues. Written as DNA, the CDR3 is TGTGCCACCAGCAGAGATATGCAGGGCTCCTACGAGCAGTACTTC. Translating gives CATSRDMQGSYEQYF.

In this sample, this clone turned up a few times. Other DNA sequences of this sample code for an identical CDR3. The chain joins TRBV2 to TRBJ1-1; TRBD1 matches at 8 bases. Germline loops: CDR1 SNHLY, CDR2 FYNNEI. The CDR3 is 14 residues long. V lost 5 bases to trimming and J lost 1 base; unmatched junction nucleotides: 3. For the CDR3, the DNA is TGTGCCAGCAGTCGACAGGGGAAGAACACTGAAGCTTTCTTT. It encodes CASSRQGKNTEAFF. Based on the CDR3 plus reference TRBV2 and TRBJ1-1, the full variable domain is EPEVTQTPSHQVTQMGQEVILRCVPISNHLYFYWYRQILGQKVEFLVSFYNNEISEKSEIFDDQFSVERPDGSNFTLKIRSTKLEDSAMYFCASSRQGKNTEAFFGQGTRLTVV.

V gene TRBV2 combines with J gene TRBJ2-7; D gene uncertain. The CDR3 is 12 amino acids. Germline loops: CDR1 SNHLY, CDR2 FYNNEI. Trimming stripped 8 bases from V and 4 bases from J, with 12 bases between. This chain's CDR3 is CASEPELYEQYF. The CDR3 nucleotides read TGTGCCAGCGAACCCGAGCTGTACGAGCAGTACTTC.

The rearrangement uses TRBV6-4 and TRBJ1-2, with 9 bases that match TRBD1. The CDR3 is made up of 14 amino acids. Germline V gene data show CDR1 as MRHNA and CDR2 as SNTAGT. The trim removed 3 bases at V and 2 bases at J, leaving 1 base unmatched. DNA for the CDR3: TGTGCCAGCAGTGAGGGACAGGGCAACTATGGCTACACCTTC. It codes for CASSEGQGNYGYTF.

There are a few counts of this clone. The rearrangement links TRBV9 to TRBJ2-5; 7 positions match TRBD2. The CDR3 has 15 amino acids. Germline loops: CDR1 SGDLS, CDR2 YYNGEE. Trimming removed 0 bases from V and 0 bases from J; junction bases left unmatched: 2. Here the CDR3 reads CASSVDAGDQETQYF. The CDR3 DNA follows: TGTGCCAGCAGCGTAGATGCGGGGGACCAAGAGACCCAGTACTTC. The complete variable domain, with remaining parts taken from reference TRBV9 and TRBJ2-5, reads DSGVTQTPKHLITATGQRVTLRCSPRSGDLSVYWYQQSLDQGLQFLIQYYNGEERAKGNILERFSAQQFPDLHSELNLSSLELGDSALYFCASSVDAGDQETQYFGPGTRLLVL.

The CDR3 DNA follows: TGTGCCAGCAGCTTAGGGGGGCAGGGTGAAAAACTGTTTTTT. This gives the protein CASSLGGQGEKLFF. The J gene is TRBJ1-4, the V gene TRBV7-2; perhaps TRBD1 as D (6 bases). The CDR3 totals 14 residues. Trimming pared 1 base from V and 7 bases from J, leaving 10 bases between. Germline assignment: CDR1 SGHTA and CDR2 FQGNSA.

This clone has more than one count but fewer than ten. V gene TRBV30 combines with J gene TRBJ1-2; TRBD1 matches 7 bases. Germline lookup yields CDR1 GTSNPN and CDR2 SVGIG (reference sequence). The junction had 8 bases not matched to a gene; V was cut back by 3 bases and J by 4 bases. This CDR3 contains 14 residues. The CDR3 DNA reads as TGTGCCTGGAGCGTATCGACAGGGTTCTATGGCTACACCTTC. It specifies CAWSVSTGFYGYTF.

The gene calls are TRBV18 and TRBJ2-5; the D gene is possibly TRBD2 (7 bases). The CDR3 spans 15 residues. The V and J ends lost 2 bases and 0 bases respectively, with 10 bases between them. The germline gives CDR1 KGHSH, CDR2 LQKENI. The CDR3 region is CASSPRRGHQETQYF. CDR3 in DNA: TGTGCCAGCTCACCAAGGCGGGGGCACCAAGAGACCCAGTACTTC.

V and J are TRBV18 and TRBJ2-7; D perhaps matches TRBD1 (6 bases). This CDR3 region has 13 residues. The germline V and J ends were trimmed by 3 bases and 3 bases, with 9 bases remaining between them. The germline V gene has CDR1 KGHSH and CDR2 LQKENI. This CDR3 is CASSPQDSYEQYF. The CDR3, as DNA: TGTGCCAGCTCACCTCAGGACAGCTACGAGCAGTACTTC.

This clone was recorded a few times. This chain joins TRBV7-8 and TRBJ2-3, with a possible D match to TRBD2 (7 bases). CDR1 is SGHVS and CDR2 is FQNEAQ in the germline V gene. Between the trimmed V and J ends, which lost 6 bases and 0 bases, there was a span of 13 bases. The CDR3 runs to 15 residues. The CDR3 nucleotides are TGTGCCAGCAGGAGGGGGGGGTCTAGCACAGATACGCAGTATTTT. Protein sequence: CASRRGGSSTDTQYF.

The chain couples TRBV6-5 to TRBJ1-1, with TRBD1 matching 7 bases. The ends lost 4 bases at V and 0 bases at J; junction bases unmatched: 5. Germline V gene data show CDR1 as MNHEY and CDR2 as SVGAGI. The CDR3 is 15 residues long. The CDR3 protein is CASSWGQPMNTEAFF. CDR3 nucleotides: TGTGCCAGCAGTTGGGGACAGCCCATGAACACTGAAGCTTTCTTT.

This clone appeared a few times. The rearrangement joins TRBV29-1 to TRBJ2-7; 8 bases map to TRBD2. The germline V gene has CDR1 SQVTM and CDR2 ANQGSEA. This CDR3 region has 13 residues. The V segment lost 7 bases and the J segment 2 bases; nucleotides outside the gene matches: 7. The DNA for the CDR3 is TGCAGCGCCGTCAGCGGGAGCCCCTACGAGCAGTACTTC. Translated, it gives CSAVSGSPYEQYF.

The chain combines TRBV6-1 with TRBJ2-1; 7 bases are a match to TRBD2. Germline CDR1 MNHNS, CDR2 SASEGT. V shed 2 bases and J 8 bases; nucleotides not matched to a gene: 6. CDR3 length equals 14 residues. The CDR3 DNA sequence: TGTGCCAGCAGTGAACCAGGACGGGGGGATGAGCAGTTCTTC. Residues: CASSEPGRGDEQFF.

In this sample, this clone turned up a few times. This rearrangement joins TRBV10-3 to TRBJ1-1, with a weak D call TRBD1 (5 bases). The CDR3 extends over 14 amino acids. Deletions cut 4 bases from V and 3 bases from J, with 12 bases between. The V gene's germline CDR1 is ENHRY and CDR2 SYGVKD. The CDR3 here is CAISGTTQDTEAFF. Here the CDR3 DNA reads TGTGCCATCAGTGGAACGACACAGGACACTGAAGCTTTCTTT.

The chain recombines TRBV29-1 with TRBJ1-2, with 9 bases lining up with TRBD1. The CDR3 has 12 amino acids. In germline, CDR1 is SQVTM, CDR2 ANQGSEA. The junction had 6 bases not matched to a gene; V was cut back by 7 bases and J by 6 bases. DNA for the CDR3: TGCAGCGCCGGGACAGGGATCGATGGCTACACCTTC. This translates into CSAGTGIDGYTF.

The chain joins TRBV11-3 to TRBJ2-1; D is uncertain. V shed 5 bases and J shed 7 bases, with 12 bases lying between them. Looked up from germline, CDR1 is SGHNT and CDR2 is YENEEA. This CDR3 spans 13 amino acids. CDR3 nucleotides: TGTGCCAGCAGCCCCGGCGAGGTTAATGAGCAGTTCTTC. Its protein product is CASSPGEVNEQFF.

Only a few counts were recorded for this clone. The CDR3 sequence: CAASGNTEAFF. The CDR3 DNA reads TGTGCCGCGTCGGGGAACACTGAAGCTTTCTTT. V is TRBV2 and J is TRBJ1-1; no firm D call. CDR1 SNHLY and CDR2 FYNNEI come from the germline V gene. The length of the CDR3 is 11 residues. V was shortened by 11 bases and J by 1 base, with 8 bases between the two germline ends.

This clone was detected a few times. The rearrangement links TRBV30 to TRBJ2-3, with 10 bases aligning to TRBD1. V lost 0 bases, J lost 5 bases, and 5 bases stayed unmatched. The CDR3 is 15 amino acids. Germline V lookup: CDR1 GTSNPN, CDR2 SVGIG (reference sequence). The CDR3 loop reads CAWSVQGQGGDTQYF. The CDR3 DNA reads TGTGCCTGGAGTGTACAAGGACAGGGGGGAGATACGCAGTATTTT.

This clone was counted a few times. The CDR3 DNA sequence: TGTGCCTGGAGTGTAATCAATACGCAGTATTTT. It specifies CAWSVINTQYF. The rearrangement links TRBV30 to TRBJ2-3; the D is unclear. CDR3 size: 11 residues. V was clipped by 0 bases and J by 7 bases, with 5 bases between them. Germline CDR1 GTSNPN, CDR2 SVGIG (reference sequence).

The genes are TRBV27 and TRBJ2-3, with D maybe TRBD1 (5 bases). Between the trimmed V and J ends, which lost 2 bases and 4 bases, there was a span of 13 bases. Per the germline V gene, CDR1 is MNHEY and CDR2 is SMNVEV (reference sequence). This CDR3 is 15 amino acids long. For the CDR3, the DNA is TGTGCCAGCAGTTTACGGCAGGGTGTGTCAGATACGCAGTATTTT. This sequence encodes CASSLRQGVSDTQYF.

V gene TRBV7-9 combines with J gene TRBJ1-6; 9 bases match TRBD1. CDR1 SEHNR and CDR2 FQNEAQ come from the germline V gene (reference sequence). The CDR3 runs 14 residues. V trimming: 5 bases; J trimming: 9 bases; junction bases outside the gene matches: 5. CDR3 in amino acids: CASSEGQGSSPLHF. The CDR3 bases are TGTGCCAGCAGCGAGGGACAGGGCTCTTCACCCCTCCACTTT.

This chain uses TRBV6-5 with TRBJ1-2; 7 positions match TRBD1. Per germline, CDR1 MNHEY and CDR2 SVGAGI. CDR3 size: 14 residues. V trimming: 6 bases; J trimming: 4 bases; junction bases outside the gene matches: 8. CDR3 sequence reads: CASRSDRAPYGYTF. CDR3 nucleotide sequence: TGTGCCAGCAGGTCCGACAGGGCCCCCTATGGCTACACCTTC.

This clone was detected a few times. As DNA, the CDR3 is TGTGCCAGCAGCTTCCGGACTAGCGGGAGCGGCGCAGATACGCAGTATTTT. Its protein product is CASSFRTSGSGADTQYF. The V gene is TRBV9, the J gene TRBJ2-3; 13 bases are a match to TRBD2. This CDR3 region has 17 residues. The germline V gene encodes CDR1 SGDLS and CDR2 YYNGEE. V trimming: 4 bases; J trimming: 4 bases; junction bases outside the gene matches: 9.

This clone was seen a handful of times. The chain recombines TRBV10-3 with TRBJ1-5; D remains ambiguous. The CDR3 length is 13 residues. The V gene's germline CDR1 is ENHRY and CDR2 SYGVKD. The V and J ends lost 2 bases and 6 bases respectively, with 8 bases between them. The CDR3 DNA reads TGTGCCATCAGTGAGGAGGTCCCTCAGCCCCAGCATTTT. Translating gives CAISEEVPQPQHF.

This rearrangement joins TRBV5-1 to TRBJ2-5, with TRBD2 matching 10 bases. Germline CDR1 reads SGHRS; CDR2 reads YFSETQ. The trim removed 2 bases at V and 3 bases at J, leaving 4 bases unmatched. CDR3 length: 15 amino acids. CDR3 sequence: CASSFFLAGEETQYF. CDR3 bases: TGCGCCAGCAGCTTCTTCCTAGCGGGAGAAGAGACCCAGTACTTC.